A single sample gave rise to the 4 T cell receptor beta chains below, sequenced in a study of metastatic and nonmetastatic thyroid tumors. Using MiXCR, TCRdb re-called clones from the PCR reads. The table lists some 42,000 clones, about 29% of them singletons. Thyroid surgery took place with no prior treatment in any patient. Source material: blood. The receptors stem from a male donor with papillary thyroid cancer or a benign thyroid nodule (not recorded which). Some clones in this sample may be carry-over from other donors' samples.

The chain is built from TRBV5-1 and TRBJ2-3; no clear D. The V gene's germline CDR1 is SGHRS and CDR2 YFSETQ. V lost 0 bases, J lost 3 bases, and 8 bases lay in between. CDR3 size: 14 residues. CDR3 amino acids: CASSLGAFTDTQYF. In nucleotides, the CDR3 is TGCGCCAGCAGCTTGGGAGCCTTTACAGATACGCAGTATTTT.

The sample holds a few counts of this clone. A much larger clone sits a single nucleotide away, making a read error possible. The chain uses TRBV3-1 and TRBJ1-1; D is uncertain. Germline V lookup: CDR1 LGHDT, CDR2 YNNKEL (reference sequence). The CDR3 contains 14 residues. Trimming left V 6 bases short and J 4 bases short, with 15 bases between. The DNA for the CDR3 is TGTGCCAGCAGTCGACGGACGGAAATCACTGAAGCTTTCTTT. Its translation is CASSRRTEITEAFF.

This clone was seen a few times. The chain recombines TRBV7-9 with TRBJ2-1; TRBD1 might be the D (6 bases). CDR3 length equals 12 residues. Looked up from germline, CDR1 is SEHNR and CDR2 is FQNEAQ (reference sequence). Trimming removed 5 bases from V and 11 bases from J, with 13 bases in between. The CDR3 spells CASSPTGIKQFF. CDR3 nucleotide sequence: TGTGCCAGCAGCCCAACAGGGATAAAGCAGTTCTTC.

The rearrangement links TRBV28 to TRBJ1-6; D is perhaps TRBD1 (5 bases). This CDR3 comprises 15 residues. Per the germline V gene, CDR1 is MDHEN and CDR2 is SYDVKM. V lost 5 bases and J 2 bases, leaving 10 bases between the germline ends. The CDR3 sequence: CASSTGPPYNSPLHF. The CDR3 DNA reads TGTGCCAGCAGTACGGGACCGCCCTATAATTCACCCCTCCACTTT.